Given below is one T cell receptor (beta chain) in context. As processed by the authors: Amplification with reference gene primers provided the estimates of nucleated cell counts. Here immunoSEQ multiplex PCR was the method, and the copy in TCRdb shows in-frame clones only, minus some. V and J calls and clone size follow that table, whereas D and trimming were derived from the DNA. The data contain some 50,000 clones, 80% to 85% of them singletons. This sample was taken from a study of blood T cell repertoires in COVID-19. For the study at large: Sites in the United States, Italy and Spain provided acute and convalescent COVID-19 samples. In each case, the material was cDNA or gDNA derived from T cells, B-cell-depleted T cells, or PBMCs.

Per the germline V gene, CDR1 is KGHSH and CDR2 is LQKENI. Losses at the gene ends were 4 bases for V and 3 bases for J; bases not matched to a gene: 8. CDR3 length: 16 amino acids. The genes are TRBV18 and TRBJ2-7, with 11 bases identical to TRBD2. The source of this sequence is a man aged 45-65 years with acute or convalescent COVID-19. The sequencing input was peripheral blood. The CDR3 loop is CASSQLGLAVGYEQYF. The CDR3 DNA reads TGTGCCAGCTCACAATTGGGACTAGCGGTAGGCTACGAGCAGTACTTC.